A selection of T cell receptor beta chains follows, all from one sample in a study of metastatic and nonmetastatic thyroid tumors. Using MiXCR, TCRdb re-called clones from the PCR reads. In the table there are approximately 8,000 clones, 26% of which are singletons. The sequenced sample consisted of adjacent normal tissue. Receptor source: a female donor with papillary thyroid cancer or a benign thyroid nodule (not recorded which). Some clones in this sample may be carry-over from other donors' samples. Each CDR3 is given with its conserved first and last residue. Only some rows state a clone size, as once, few, many or a class for expanded clones.

size: few
V: TRBV4-2
CDR3: CASSQDRVHRQETQYF

size: -
V: TRBV6-1
CDR3: CAILLAASYEQYF

size: few
V: TRBV2
CDR3: CASRAQGLNYGYTF

size: few
V: TRBV7-2
CDR3: CASSLVFGQNSPLHF

size: few
V: TRBV2
CDR3: CASSTDSDEQYF

size: -
V: TRBV5-4
CDR3: CASSIRGALGQLFF

size: many
V: TRBV4-1
CDR3: CASSQDPSGANVLTF

size: -
V: TRBV6-5
CDR3: CASSYSGDTQYF

size: once
V: TRBV5-4
CDR3: CASRPGQGDEAFF

size: few
V: TRBV20-1
CDR3: CSARGWAGGLSARVDEQYF